The clone carrying this T cell receptor (beta chain) was seen ten or more times. No antigen is known for it. TCRalpha and TCRbeta libraries used 5'RACE with constant-segment primers and UMIs. One entry per CDR3 protein results from TCRdb running MiXCR on the 5' RACE reads. The repertoire has under 200,000 distinct CDR3 sequences, 9.5% to 13% of them found once; the top ten carry about 3.8%. Trimming cost V 4 bases and J 4 bases, with 7 bases left between them. The V gene's germline CDR1 is SEHNR and CDR2 FQNEAQ (reference sequence). CDR3 length: 12 amino acids. The data belong to a study of T-cell memory formation after mild COVID-19. Notes on the study in general: Contracting clones, day 15 to 85, had balanced CD4/CD8, and later expanders favored CD4+. Pre-infection memory held some responding clones, suggesting pre-existing cross-reactive T cells responded.

This TCR came from a man aged 18 to 30 who had mild COVID-19 (a few samples of this study predate the infection). Cell type and time point are not known. The J gene is TRBJ1-2, the V gene TRBV7-9; no clear D gene. What was sequenced was PBMCs or a T cell subset sorted from them (not recorded which). CDR3 protein: CASSSDFYGYTF. CDR3 nucleotide sequence: TGTGCCAGCAGCTCGGACTTCTATGGCTACACCTTC. The full variable domain, completed using reference TRBV7-9 and TRBJ1-2, is DTGVSQNPRHKITKRGQNVTFRCDPISEHNRLYWYRQTLGQGPEFLTYFQNEAQLEKSRLLSDRFSAERPKGSFSTLEIQRTEQGDSAMYLCASSSDFYGYTFGSGTRLTVV.